The 25 T cell receptor beta chains presented below share a single source sample, sequenced in a study of T cell changes during pregnancy in multiple sclerosis. Produced via immunoSEQ multiplex PCR; TCRdb's table is partial and in-frame only. The data hold tens of thousands of clones, with around 90% observed a single time. The source was peripheral blood, collected after pregnancy. Every receptor here comes from a female donor in good health, enrolled as a control in a pregnancy study.

The sample holds one count of this clone. This sequence joins TRBV5-4 and TRBJ2-1; TRBD2 matches at 7 bases. V shed 5 bases, J shed 5 bases, and the junction held 10 bases outside the gene matches. Germline V gene data show CDR1 as SGHNT and CDR2 as YYREEE (reference sequence). CDR3 length equals 15 residues. The CDR3 region is CASSYERGLHNEQFF. The CDR3 bases are TGTGCCAGCAGTTACGAGCGGGGCCTCCACAATGAGCAGTTCTTC.

The CDR3 nucleotides are TGTGCCAGCAGACAGGCGTATAGCAATCAGCCCCAGCATTTT. This encodes CASRQAYSNQPQHF. The chain carries TRBV6-1 and TRBJ1-5, with D possibly TRBD1 on 5 matching bases. The germline V gene encodes CDR1 MNHNS and CDR2 SASEGT. Trimming took off 6 bases at V and 0 bases at J, with 9 bases between the two ends. The CDR3 length is 14 residues.

This clone was detected once. This chain joins TRBV18 and TRBJ2-1; 10 bases agree with TRBD2. The CDR3 has 15 residues. The trim removed 3 bases at V and 7 bases at J, leaving 6 bases unmatched. Per germline, CDR1 KGHSH and CDR2 LQKENI. The CDR3, as DNA: TGTGCCAGCTCACCCAGGGTAGCGGGAGGAAATGAGCAGTTCTTC. Translating it yields CASSPRVAGGNEQFF. The entire variable domain, with the rest obtained from reference TRBV18 and TRBJ2-1, is as follows: NAGVMQNPRHLVRRRGQEARLRCSPMKGHSHVYWYRQLPEEGLKFMVYLQKENIIDESGMPKERFSAEFPKEGPSILRIQQVVRGDSAAYFCASSPRVAGGNEQFFGPGTRLTVL.

This chain links TRBV2 with TRBJ1-2; D ambiguous. Per the germline V gene, CDR1 is SNHLY and CDR2 is FYNNEI. The CDR3 totals 12 residues. V shed 7 bases and J shed 8 bases, with 14 bases lying between them. In nucleotides, the CDR3 is TGTGCCAGCATGCAGGCCCGTGGGGGCTACACCTTC. Amino acid sequence: CASMQARGGYTF.

The chain employs TRBV2 and TRBJ1-2, with TRBD1 matching over 7 bases. CDR3 length: 14 amino acids. V shed 4 bases and J 4 bases; nucleotides not matched to a gene: 6. From germline, CDR1 is SNHLY and CDR2 FYNNEI. For the CDR3, the DNA is TGTGCCAGCAGTGGACAGGGAACCTCCTATGGCTACACCTTC. Translation gives CASSGQGTSYGYTF.

This chain joins TRBV6-6 and TRBJ2-7; D gene unclear. Germline CDR1 reads MNHNY; CDR2 reads SVGAGI (reference sequence). Trimming stripped 8 bases from V and 0 bases from J, with 8 bases between. The CDR3 has 12 amino acids. The CDR3 region has the DNA TGTGCCAGCGCCCCCGGCTCCTACGAGCAGTACTTC. Translating gives CASAPGSYEQYF.

The chain couples TRBV7-9 to TRBJ2-1, with 7 bases that match TRBD2. V trimming: 1 base; J trimming: 6 bases; junction bases outside the gene matches: 6. The CDR3 has 15 amino acids. CDR1 SEHNR and CDR2 FQNEAQ come from the germline V gene (reference sequence). The CDR3 spells CASSLGSGQLNEQFF. CDR3 in DNA: TGTGCCAGCAGCTTAGGTAGCGGGCAACTCAATGAGCAGTTCTTC. The whole variable domain, filled in from reference TRBV7-9 and TRBJ2-1, reads DTGVSQNPRHKITKRGQNVTFRCDPISEHNRLYWYRQTLGQGPEFLTYFQNEAQLEKSRLLSDRFSAERPKGSFSTLEIQRTEQGDSAMYLCASSLGSGQLNEQFFGPGTRLTVL.

This sequence joins TRBV5-1 and TRBJ1-4; possibly TRBD1 for D (5 bases). Trimming shortened V by 0 bases and J by 4 bases, and 10 bases separated the two germline ends. The CDR3 spans 15 residues. Germline V CDR1 and CDR2: SGHRS, YFSETQ. CDR3 residues: CASSLVQGNNEKLFF. The CDR3 DNA is TGCGCCAGCAGCTTGGTTCAGGGTAATAATGAAAAACTGTTTTTT.

The chain uses TRBV4-3 and TRBJ1-3, with 10 positions matching TRBD1. The CDR3 sequence is 14 residues long. V was pared by 3 bases and J by 8 bases, with 4 bases of the junction left unmatched. In germline, CDR1 is LGHNA, CDR2 YSLEER. The CDR3 loop reads CASSQGQGKYTIYF. The CDR3 bases are TGCGCCAGCAGCCAGGGACAGGGGAAATACACCATATATTTT.

This clone was observed a handful of times. The chain employs TRBV18 and TRBJ1-1; weak D call: TRBD1 (6 bases). The CDR3 extends over 15 amino acids. CDR1 and CDR2 from the germline V gene are KGHSH and LQKENI. V was cut by 3 bases and J by 5 bases, with 16 bases left in between. CDR3 coding DNA: TGTGCCAGCTCACCTTCTCGCGCGAGGGGGACTGAAGCTTTCTTT. Translating gives CASSPSRARGTEAFF.

The chain links TRBV7-2 to TRBJ2-3; tentatively, D is TRBD2 (5 bases). The CDR3 is 14 residues long. CDR1 is SGHTA, CDR2 FQGNSA, per germline. The V end was cut by 1 base, the J end by 2 bases, with 7 bases between. CDR3 nucleotide sequence: TGTGCCAGCAGCTTAGAAGCGGTCACAGATACGCAGTATTTT. Amino acids: CASSLEAVTDTQYF.

The rearrangement uses TRBV7-9 and TRBJ2-1; D is possibly TRBD2 (5 bases). Germline-derived CDR1 and CDR2 are SEHNR and FQNEAQ (reference sequence). The CDR3 is 17 amino acids. The V end was cut by 2 bases, the J end by 0 bases, with 14 bases between. The CDR3 sequence is CASSLIRSGSSYNEQFF. CDR3 nucleotide sequence: TGTGCCAGCAGCTTAATCAGGTCGGGAAGCTCCTACAATGAGCAGTTCTTC.

In regard to this clone: One junction end does not reproduce the germline sequence, and a read error may be involved. This chain's CDR3 is CASTSGQGRLF. As DNA, the CDR3 is TGTGCCAGCACCTCAGGACAGGGACGTCTCTTT. The chain uses TRBV6-1 and TRBJ1-1, with 8 bases aligning to TRBD1. Germline V CDR1 and CDR2: MNHNS, SASEGT. The CDR3 runs to 11 residues.

This clone was counted between two and nine times. This sequence joins TRBV11-2 and TRBJ2-7; possible D gene TRBD1, 7 bases. The CDR3 consists of 15 residues. Trimming stripped 5 bases from V and 2 bases from J, with 16 bases between. The V gene's germline CDR1 is SGHAT and CDR2 FQNNGV. As DNA, the CDR3 is TGTGCCAGCAGCCACAAATTCAGGGGGGCCTACGAGCAGTACTTC. Amino acid sequence: CASSHKFRGAYEQYF.

The CDR3 loop reads CASRRTEYGYTF. The CDR3 DNA follows: TGTGCCAGCAGGCGGACAGAGTATGGCTACACCTTC. This sequence joins TRBV5-6 and TRBJ1-2; possible D gene TRBD1, 6 bases. CDR1 is SGHDT and CDR2 is YYEEEE in the germline V gene. V was pared by 5 bases and J by 5 bases, with 10 bases between. CDR3 length equals 12 residues.

CDR3 loop: CASRPRTSRVGSGNTIYF. CDR3 coding DNA: TGCGCCAGCAGGCCCCGAACCAGCCGGGTGGGCTCTGGAAACACCATATATTTT. This rearrangement joins TRBV5-1 to TRBJ1-3; unclear D gene. This CDR3 has 18 residues. The germline gives CDR1 SGHRS, CDR2 YFSETQ. The V end was cut by 5 bases, the J end by 0 bases, with 21 bases between. The full variable domain, with the rest looked up from reference TRBV5-1 and TRBJ1-3, is KAGVTQTPRYLIKTRGQQVTLSCSPISGHRSVSWYQQTPGQGLQFLFEYFSETQRNKGNFPGRFSGRQFSNSRSEMNVSTLELGDSALYLCASRPRTSRVGSGNTIYFGEGSWLTVV.

This chain connects TRBV15 to TRBJ2-7, with 12 bases lining up with TRBD2. The J segment lost 0 bases and the V segment lost 9 bases, leaving 3 bases of the junction unmatched. CDR3 length: 14 amino acids. Germline V gives CDR1 LNHNV, CDR2 YYDKDF (reference sequence). The CDR3 coding sequence is TGTGCCACTACTAGCGGGGGGACCTCCTACGAGCAGTACTTC. It is translated as CATTSGGTSYEQYF.

The chain recombines TRBV7-2 with TRBJ2-7, with 7 bases aligning to TRBD2. Germline CDR1 and CDR2: SGHTA and FQGNSA. This CDR3 comprises 14 residues. Germline trimming cut 7 bases from V and 2 bases from J; bases unmatched to any gene: 8. Written as DNA, the CDR3 is TGTGCCAGCATGGAGTCTAGCGGAACCTACGAGCAGTACTTC. As protein: CASMESSGTYEQYF.

This clone showed up just once. The chain is built from TRBV27 and TRBJ1-6, with 7 bases matching TRBD1. Germline V gene lookup returns CDR1 MNHEY and CDR2 SMNVEV (reference sequence). Trimming removed 5 bases from V and 0 bases from J; junction bases left unmatched: 4. CDR3 length equals 16 residues. The CDR3 sequence: CASSLQGSSYNSPLHF. The CDR3 DNA sequence: TGTGCCAGCAGTCTACAGGGGAGCTCCTATAATTCACCCCTCCACTTT.

CDR3 sequence reads: CASSQATSSFEQYF. In nucleotides, the CDR3 is TGCGCCAGCAGCCAAGCCACGTCTAGCTTTGAGCAGTACTTC. The V call is TRBV4-3, the J call TRBJ2-5; the D gene is possibly TRBD2 (5 bases). V lost 1 base and J lost 11, with 17 bases in between. CDR3 length: 14 amino acids. Germline V CDR1 and CDR2: LGHNA, YSLEER.

The chain carries TRBV30 and TRBJ2-7; D perhaps matches TRBD2 (5 bases). The V and J ends lost 0 bases and 6 bases respectively, with 15 bases between them. This CDR3 is built from 14 residues. Germline V gene lookup returns CDR1 GTSNPN and CDR2 SVGIG (reference sequence). CDR3 DNA sequence: TGTGCCTGGAGTGTAAGACGGGAAGGTGGCGAGCAGTACTTC. This gives the protein CAWSVRREGGEQYF. Full variable domain (missing parts from reference TRBV30 and TRBJ2-7): SQTIHQWPATLVQPVGSPLSLECTVEGTSNPNLYWYRQAAGRGLQLLFYSVGIGQISSEVPQNLSASRPQDRQFILSSKKLLLSDSGFYLCAWSVRREGGEQYFGPGTRLTVT.

The V call is TRBV28, the J call TRBJ2-2, with D perhaps matching TRBD2 (5 bases). Germline values: CDR1 MDHEN, CDR2 SYDVKM. With 4 bases removed from V and 4 bases from J, the gap between germline ends came to 16 bases. The CDR3 has 16 residues. The CDR3: CASSSSKRGSTGELFF. The CDR3 DNA reads as TGTGCCAGCAGTTCGTCGAAGAGAGGGAGCACCGGGGAGCTGTTTTTT.

This clone was seen once. The V and J genes are TRBV4-1 and TRBJ2-7, with a weak D call TRBD2 (5 bases). This CDR3 spans 16 amino acids. Deletions cut 2 bases from V and 2 bases from J, with 16 bases between. Germline CDR1 is MGHRA and CDR2 is YSYEKL. CDR3 in amino acids: CASSQRTYERPYEQYF. CDR3 coding DNA: TGCGCCAGCAGCCAAAGGACTTATGAGAGACCCTACGAGCAGTACTTC.

This chain connects TRBV2 to TRBJ1-4; D gene uncertain. The germline CDR1 and CDR2 sequences are SNHLY and FYNNEI. The germline V and J ends were trimmed by 6 bases and 0 bases, with 8 bases remaining between them. The CDR3 sequence is 14 residues long. This CDR3 reads CASRLYATNEKLFF. The CDR3 DNA is TGTGCCAGCAGATTGTATGCAACTAATGAAAAACTGTTTTTT.

This chain joins TRBV5-1 and TRBJ2-3, with D perhaps TRBD1 (6 bases). CDR1 is SGHRS, CDR2 YFSETQ, per germline. Trimming took off 2 bases at V and 0 bases at J, with 10 bases between the two ends. This CDR3 contains 15 residues. The CDR3 DNA reads TGCGCCAGCAGCTTAGAGACAGGCAGCACAGATACGCAGTATTTT. This encodes CASSLETGSTDTQYF.